This T cell receptor beta chain appears in the sequencing data of a study of early stage breast cancer tumors. Study context: ER+/PR+/HER2- status applied to about 75% of the 16 invasive breast tumors. Among some twelve ER+/PR+/HER2- tumors, eight were ductal, four lobular.

The V gene lost 3 bases and the J gene lost 8 bases, with 5 bases spanning the gap. The CDR3 loop spans 12 amino acids. Germline CDR1 reads SNHLY; CDR2 reads FYNNEI. Produced via immunoSEQ multiplex PCR; TCRdb's table is partial and in-frame only. Of 20,000 or so clones listed, about 70% are singletons. V is TRBV2 and J is TRBJ1-6, with unresolved D. This clonotype was sampled from a person aged 55 to 69 with breast cancer. Sequencing input: blood. The CDR3 DNA is TGTGCCAGCAGTGATCTGTATTCACCCCTCCACTTT. Translating it yields CASSDLYSPLHF. The full variable domain, in which reference TRBV2 and TRBJ1-6 provide the parts outside the CDR3, is EPEVTQTPSHQVTQMGQEVILRCVPISNHLYFYWYRQILGQKVEFLVSFYNNEISEKSEIFDDQFSVERPDGSNFTLKIRSTKLEDSAMYFCASSDLYSPLHFGNGTRLTVT.